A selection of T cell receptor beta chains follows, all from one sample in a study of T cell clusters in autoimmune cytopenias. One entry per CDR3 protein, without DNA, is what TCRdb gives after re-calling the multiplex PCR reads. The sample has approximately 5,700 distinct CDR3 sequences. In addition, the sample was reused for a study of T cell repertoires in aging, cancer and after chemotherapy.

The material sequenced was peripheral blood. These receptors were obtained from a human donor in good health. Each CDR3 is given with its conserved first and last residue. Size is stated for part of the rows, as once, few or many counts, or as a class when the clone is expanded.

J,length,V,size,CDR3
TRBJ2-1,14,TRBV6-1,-,CASSDQGSVDEQFF
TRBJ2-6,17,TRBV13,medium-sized,CASSFLWGNSGANVLTF
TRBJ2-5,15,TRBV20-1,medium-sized,CSARDRLAGAETQYF
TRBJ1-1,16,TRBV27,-,CASSSPGQHMNTEAFF
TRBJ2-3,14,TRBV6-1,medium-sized,CASSESLLKDTQYF
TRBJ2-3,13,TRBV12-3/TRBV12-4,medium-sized,CASSFGGTDTQYF
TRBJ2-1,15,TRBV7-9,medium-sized,CASLGGWPSGDEQFF
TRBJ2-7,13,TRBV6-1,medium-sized,CASSEAQAYEQYF
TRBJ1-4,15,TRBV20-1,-,CSAPREGRANEKLFF
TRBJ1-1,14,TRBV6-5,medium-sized,CASSYTIGGTEAFF
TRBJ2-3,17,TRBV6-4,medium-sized,CASSDDRGSGGPDTQYF
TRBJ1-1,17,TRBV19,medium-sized,CASSPLPGQGLNTEAFF
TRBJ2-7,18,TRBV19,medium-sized,CASSIESPRTGLSYEQYF
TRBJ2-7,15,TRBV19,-,CASSIFSGGGYEQYF
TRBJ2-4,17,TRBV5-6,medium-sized,CASSSLLAGGSADIQYF
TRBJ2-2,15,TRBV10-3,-,CAISLWVSGAGELFF
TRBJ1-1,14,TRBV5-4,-,CASKDISGNTEAFF
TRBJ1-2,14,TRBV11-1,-,CASSPGLQSLGYTF
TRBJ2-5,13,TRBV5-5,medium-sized,CASGMGGQETQYF
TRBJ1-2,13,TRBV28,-,CASSLSRGDGYTF
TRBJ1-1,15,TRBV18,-,CASSPEGQLNSEAFF
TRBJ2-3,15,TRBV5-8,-,CASSFSGTSTDTQYF
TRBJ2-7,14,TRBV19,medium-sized,CASSPRQGGYEQYF
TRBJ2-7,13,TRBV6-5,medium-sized,CASSRESIHEQYF
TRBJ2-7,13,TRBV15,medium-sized,CATRESGTREQYF